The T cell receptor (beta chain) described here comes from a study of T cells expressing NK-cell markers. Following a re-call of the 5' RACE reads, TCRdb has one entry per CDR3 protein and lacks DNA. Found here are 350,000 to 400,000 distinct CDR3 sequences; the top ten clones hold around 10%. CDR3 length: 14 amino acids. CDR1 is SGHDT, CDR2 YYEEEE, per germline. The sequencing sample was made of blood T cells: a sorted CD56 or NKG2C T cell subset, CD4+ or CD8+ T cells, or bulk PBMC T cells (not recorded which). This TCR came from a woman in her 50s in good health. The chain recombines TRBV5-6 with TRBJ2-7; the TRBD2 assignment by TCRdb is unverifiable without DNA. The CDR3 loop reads CASSPGTSHHEQYF. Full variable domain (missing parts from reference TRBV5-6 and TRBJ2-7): DAGVTQSPTHLIKTRGQQVTLRCSPKSGHDTVSWYQQALGQGPQFIFQYYEEEERQRGNFPDRFSGHQFPNYSSELNVNALLLGDSALYLCASSPGTSHHEQYFGPGTRLTVT.